One and the same sample provided the 32 T cell receptor beta chains below, sequenced in a study of blood T cell repertoires in COVID-19. Only in-frame clones appear in the TCRdb table, and some are missing; sequencing was by immunoSEQ multiplex PCR. This sample has under 300,000 clones, with around 86% found just once. What was sequenced was peripheral blood. Receptor source: a woman in her 30s with active or convalescent COVID-19.

The rearrangement joins TRBV18 to TRBJ1-4, with 11 bases identical to TRBD1. The germline V gene has CDR1 KGHSH and CDR2 LQKENI. The CDR3 is 16 residues long. The V segment lost 3 bases and the J segment 6 bases; nucleotides outside the gene matches: 6. The CDR3 loop reads CASSPRTGGSYEKLFF. The CDR3 nucleotides read TGTGCCAGCTCACCTCGGACAGGGGGCTCGTATGAAAAACTGTTTTTT.

The chain employs TRBV5-4 and TRBJ1-6, with 9 bases lining up with TRBD1. Trimming took 0 bases from V and 7 from J; bases not matched to a gene: 2. The germline V gene encodes CDR1 SGHNT and CDR2 YYREEE (reference sequence). The CDR3 extends over 15 amino acids. For the CDR3, the DNA is TGTGCCAGCAGCTTGGTGGGACAGGGAAATTCACCCCTCCACTTT. Residues: CASSLVGQGNSPLHF.

The chain joins TRBV7-3 to TRBJ1-1; the D is unclear. Trimming removed 5 bases from V and 5 bases from J, with 12 bases in between. Germline V lookup: CDR1 SGHTA, CDR2 FQGTGA. The CDR3 totals 13 residues. CDR3 nucleotides: TGTGCCAGCAGCCGCGTAGAGGAAACTGAAGCTTTCTTT. It translates to CASSRVEETEAFF.

The chain joins TRBV14 to TRBJ1-2; 7 positions agree with TRBD1. Losses at the gene ends were 0 bases for V and 8 bases for J; bases not matched to a gene: 3. The length of the CDR3 is 13 residues. The V gene's germline CDR1 is SGHDN and CDR2 FVKESK. CDR3 residues: CASSQDGQAGYTF. The CDR3 DNA reads TGTGCCAGCAGCCAAGATGGACAGGCCGGCTACACCTTC.

On this clone: The sample has other DNA sequences that encode this CDR3 too. The chain couples TRBV18 to TRBJ1-3, with no clear D. V gave up 0 bases and J gave up 1 base, with 7 bases separating them. There are 15 residues in the CDR3. Looked up from germline, CDR1 is KGHSH and CDR2 is LQKENI. The CDR3, as DNA: TGTGCCAGCTCACCACCGGGGAGGTCTGGAAACACCATATATTTT. Protein: CASSPPGRSGNTIYF.

This sequence joins TRBV11-1 and TRBJ2-7; perhaps TRBD2 as D (6 bases). The V and J ends lost 5 bases and 6 bases respectively, with 17 bases between them. The CDR3 sequence is 14 residues long. CDR1 is SGHAT, CDR2 FQDESV, per germline (reference sequence). CDR3 DNA sequence: TGTGCCAGCAGCCACCCGGGACTCCAGTCCGAGCAGTACTTC. Its translation: CASSHPGLQSEQYF. The full variable domain, with the rest looked up from reference TRBV11-1 and TRBJ2-7, is EAEVAQSPRYKITEKSQAVAFWCDPISGHATLYWYRQILGQGPELLVQFQDESVVDDSQLPKDRFSAERLKGVDSTLKIQPAELGDSAMYLCASSHPGLQSEQYFGPGTRLTVT.

The V and J genes are TRBV6-5 and TRBJ1-1; a possible D gene is TRBD1 (6 bases). Trimming took 5 bases from V and 5 from J, leaving 15 bases between them. The V gene's germline CDR1 is MNHEY and CDR2 SVGAGI. The CDR3 extends over 14 amino acids. CDR3 in DNA: TGTGCCAGCAGTATACAGGGAAAGGCGACTGAAGCTTTCTTT. It codes for CASSIQGKATEAFF.

The genes are TRBV7-3 and TRBJ2-3; 14 nucleotides line up with TRBD2. Germline CDR1 SGHTA, CDR2 FQGTGA. Losses at the gene ends were 4 bases for V and 3 bases for J; bases not matched to a gene: 9. The CDR3 consists of 18 residues. The CDR3 DNA reads TGTGCCAGCAGCTCCGAACCGGGACTAGCGGGGGTTACAGATACGCAGTATTTT. This translates into CASSSEPGLAGVTDTQYF. Full variable domain (outside the CDR3, taken from reference TRBV7-3 and TRBJ2-3): GAGVSQTPSNKVTEKGKYVELRCDPISGHTALYWYRQSLGQGPEFLIYFQGTGAADDSGLPNDRFFAVRPEGSVSTLKIQRTERGDSAVYLCASSSEPGLAGVTDTQYFGPGTRLTVL.

The chain couples TRBV6-2 or TRBV6-3 to TRBJ1-1; D is uncertain. There are 12 residues in the CDR3. Germline loops: CDR1 MNHEY, CDR2 SVGEGT. Deletions cut 2 bases from V and 1 base from J, with 2 bases between. CDR3 region: CASSYRNTEAFF. The CDR3 DNA reads TGTGCCAGCAGTTACCGGAACACTGAAGCTTTCTTT.

The J gene is TRBJ1-2, the V gene TRBV29-1; the match to TRBD1 covers 7 bases. The CDR3 is 13 residues long. CDR1 and CDR2 (germline): SQVTM, ANQGSEA. The ends lost 3 bases at V and 4 bases at J; junction bases unmatched: 5. The CDR3 DNA sequence: TGCAGCGTTGACGGGACAGCCGCCTATGGCTACACCTTC. Protein: CSVDGTAAYGYTF.

In nucleotides, the CDR3 is TGTGCCAGCAGCGTCTCAGGCCTTGAAGAGACCCAGTACTTC. It specifies CASSVSGLEETQYF. The chain uses TRBV9 and TRBJ2-5, with no clear D. Trimming took 2 bases from V and 3 from J, leaving 11 bases between them. The germline CDR1 and CDR2 sequences are SGDLS and YYNGEE. There are 14 residues in the CDR3.

V usage is TRBV6-5 and J usage is TRBJ2-7, with TRBD1 identical over 7 bases. The CDR3 is 14 residues long. Per germline, CDR1 MNHEY and CDR2 SVGAGI. V was pared by 7 bases and J by 8 bases, with 14 bases of the junction left unmatched. The CDR3 DNA reads TGTGCCAGCAACAGGGACAGCGGAATTACTAAGCAGTACTTC. Translated, it gives CASNRDSGITKQYF.

This clone was picked up one time. V is TRBV7-2 and J is TRBJ1-1; 8 nucleotides agree with TRBD1. This CDR3 has 17 amino acids. Trimming took 5 bases from V and 5 from J; bases not matched to a gene: 16. Germline V gene lookup returns CDR1 SGHTA and CDR2 FQGNSA. Here the CDR3 DNA reads TGTGCCAGCAGCCCCAGAGACAGGGGTCTAACGGGGACTGAAGCTTTCTTT. Amino acids: CASSPRDRGLTGTEAFF.

The CDR3 bases are TGTGCCAGCAGCCGACAGGGCTATTCACCCCTCCACTTT. It specifies CASSRQGYSPLHF. The chain couples TRBV25-1 to TRBJ1-6, with 7 bases matching TRBD1. Germline values: CDR1 MGHDK, CDR2 SYGVNS. The CDR3 length is 13 residues. V was pared by 6 bases and J by 8 bases, with 4 bases of the junction left unmatched.

The chain joins TRBV5-4 to TRBJ2-7, with 10 bases that match TRBD2. Germline V gene lookup returns CDR1 SGHNT and CDR2 YYREEE (reference sequence). This CDR3 contains 16 residues. Germline trimming cut 3 bases from V and 3 bases from J; bases unmatched to any gene: 9. In DNA, the CDR3 is TGTGCCAGCAGCTCCCCGAGAGCGGGGGGGGACTACGAGCAGTACTTC. Amino acid sequence: CASSSPRAGGDYEQYF.

The rearrangement links TRBV7-2 to TRBJ1-2; maybe TRBD1 (5 bases). In germline, CDR1 is SGHTA, CDR2 FQGNSA. This CDR3 region has 14 residues. V dropped 5 bases and J dropped 7 bases, with 17 bases sitting between them. CDR3 residues: CASSQNKGQFGYTF. As DNA, the CDR3 is TGTGCCAGCAGCCAGAACAAGGGGCAGTTTGGCTACACCTTC.

The chain has TRBV27 and TRBJ2-3, with TRBD2 as a possible D gene (6 bases). Germline V gene lookup returns CDR1 MNHEY and CDR2 SMNVEV (reference sequence). The length of the CDR3 is 11 residues. V was clipped by 6 bases and J by 8 bases, with 9 bases between them. The CDR3 reads CASSLGLTQYF. The CDR3 DNA reads as TGTGCCAGCAGCCTGGGACTTACGCAGTATTTT.

The chain carries TRBV19 and TRBJ1-2; tentative D call: TRBD1 (5 bases). Trimming took 4 bases from V and 8 from J, leaving 20 bases between them. CDR1 and CDR2 from the germline V gene are LNHDA and SQIVND (reference sequence). This CDR3 has 15 residues. The CDR3 DNA reads as TGTGCCAGTAGTAATCCCGGGGGTTCCATAGGCGGCTACACCTTC. Translated: CASSNPGGSIGGYTF.

The rearrangement joins TRBV7-3 to TRBJ2-3, with D possibly matching TRBD2 (5 bases). CDR1 is SGHTA and CDR2 is FQGTGA in the germline V gene. This CDR3 is 14 amino acids long. Trimming stripped 5 bases from V and 1 base from J, with 10 bases between. The CDR3 DNA reads as TGTGCCAGCAGCCCCCAAGCGGGCACAGATACGCAGTATTTT. Its translation is CASSPQAGTDTQYF.

This sequence joins TRBV4-3 and TRBJ1-2; 9 bases map to TRBD1. Germline CDR1 LGHNA, CDR2 YSLEER. The ends lost 3 bases at V and 4 bases at J; junction bases unmatched: 6. CDR3 length equals 15 residues. CDR3 in DNA: TGCGCCAGCAGCCACTTGGGACAGGGAACCTATGGCTACACCTTC. It yields the protein CASSHLGQGTYGYTF.

The rearrangement links TRBV19 to TRBJ1-2, with D perhaps TRBD1 (6 bases). Trimming stripped 3 bases from V and 6 bases from J, with 17 bases between. Germline V gene data show CDR1 as LNHDA and CDR2 as SQIVND (reference sequence). This CDR3 comprises 15 residues. Here the CDR3 reads CASSIDVNRVNGYTF. The DNA of the CDR3 is TGTGCCAGTAGTATCGACGTTAACAGGGTTAATGGCTACACCTTC.

V is TRBV19 and J is TRBJ1-1, with D uncertain. CDR1 and CDR2 (germline): LNHDA, SQIVND (reference sequence). The V end lost 5 bases, the J end lost 7 bases, and 14 bases lay between the germline ends. The CDR3 runs 13 residues. This CDR3 reads CASSLSSVNEAFF. CDR3 in DNA: TGTGCCAGTAGTTTGAGTTCGGTTAATGAAGCTTTCTTT.

V gene TRBV3-1 (or the pseudogene TRBV3-2) combines with J gene TRBJ1-4; 8 bases match TRBD1. V shed 6 bases, J shed 3 bases, and the junction held 3 bases outside the gene matches. The CDR3 covers 14 residues. Germline loops: CDR1 LGHDT, CDR2 YNNKEL (reference sequence). CDR3 sequence: CASSNRGSNEKLFF. The CDR3 bases are TGTGCCAGCAGTAACAGGGGGTCTAATGAAAAACTGTTTTTT.

This clone came up a few times. This chain joins TRBV2 and TRBJ1-2; possible D gene TRBD1, 5 bases. This CDR3 has 14 residues. Between the trimmed V and J ends, which lost 4 bases and 3 bases, there was a span of 12 bases. The V gene's germline CDR1 is SNHLY and CDR2 FYNNEI. The CDR3 loop reads CASSVGARDYGYTF. CDR3 in DNA: TGTGCCAGCAGTGTTGGGGCCAGGGACTATGGCTACACCTTC.

This rearrangement joins TRBV10-3 to TRBJ2-7; maybe TRBD1 (5 bases). Germline assignment: CDR1 ENHRY and CDR2 SYGVKD. The CDR3 runs to 13 residues. Deletions cut 6 bases from V and 0 bases from J, with 9 bases between. The CDR3 nucleotides read TGTGCCATCAGGACAGTCAGCTCCTACGAGCAGTACTTC. It codes for CAIRTVSSYEQYF.

This clone has a single count. The V call is TRBV7-3, the J call TRBJ1-1; 7 positions agree with TRBD1. Unmatched junction bases numbered 9, after V lost 6 bases and J lost 8 bases. The germline gives CDR1 SGHTA, CDR2 FQGTGA. The CDR3 is made up of 13 amino acids. The chain's CDR3 is CASSPTGRREAFF. In nucleotides, the CDR3 is TGTGCCAGCAGTCCGACAGGGCGCAGAGAAGCTTTCTTT.

Only one count was recorded for this clone. The chain carries TRBV18 and TRBJ2-2; D is unresolved. The CDR3 extends over 16 amino acids. V was pared by 2 bases and J by 1 base, with 11 bases between. Germline CDR1 is KGHSH and CDR2 is LQKENI. CDR3 sequence reads: CASSPGLMVNTGELFF. The DNA of the CDR3 is TGTGCCAGCTCACCAGGGCTGATGGTGAACACCGGGGAGCTGTTTTTT.

The chain combines TRBV9 with TRBJ1-6; TRBD1 is a possible D gene (5 bases). V was cut by 0 bases and J by 10 bases, with 11 bases left in between. The CDR3 spans 14 residues. Germline assignment: CDR1 SGDLS and CDR2 YYNGEE. The CDR3 DNA sequence: TGTGCCAGCAGCGTAGGGGGCAGGGCCTCACCCCTCCACTTT. Translation gives CASSVGGRASPLHF.

This CDR3 reads CASSPTGDPHQGYTF. CDR3 coding DNA: TGCGCCAGCAGCCCTACAGGGGATCCTCATCAAGGCTACACCTTC. The chain recombines TRBV4-3 with TRBJ1-2, with 7 positions matching TRBD1. Germline V lookup: CDR1 LGHNA, CDR2 YSLEER. The V segment lost 4 bases and the J segment 8 bases; nucleotides outside the gene matches: 13. There are 15 residues in the CDR3.

The genes are TRBV9 and TRBJ2-5; 7 bases align to TRBD2. The CDR3 extends over 16 amino acids. Per the germline V gene, CDR1 is SGDLS and CDR2 is YYNGEE. Trimming cost V 0 bases and J 4 bases; bases outside gene matches: 9. For the CDR3, the DNA is TGTGCCAGCAGCGTAGGGGCGGGGGTAGTTCGAGAGACCCAGTACTTC. As protein: CASSVGAGVVRETQYF. Complete variable domain (other parts from reference TRBV9 and TRBJ2-5): DSGVTQTPKHLITATGQRVTLRCSPRSGDLSVYWYQQSLDQGLQFLIQYYNGEERAKGNILERFSAQQFPDLHSELNLSSLELGDSALYFCASSVGAGVVRETQYFGPGTRLLVL.

This chain uses TRBV28 with TRBJ2-1; 9 nucleotides agree with TRBD2. Germline V CDR1 and CDR2: MDHEN, SYDVKM. The CDR3 spans 15 residues. Germline trimming cut 6 bases from V and 9 bases from J; bases unmatched to any gene: 12. CDR3 protein: CASSLNPGLAFEQFF. For the CDR3, the DNA is TGTGCCAGCAGCTTAAATCCGGGACTAGCATTTGAGCAGTTCTTC.

The CDR3 nucleotides are TGTGCCAGCAGTCACTTAGACAGGGAGCAGTACTTC. Protein product: CASSHLDREQYF. The chain combines TRBV6-5 with TRBJ2-7; D is possibly TRBD1 (6 bases). Germline assignment: CDR1 MNHEY and CDR2 SVGAGI. Trimming stripped 5 bases from V and 7 bases from J, with 12 bases between. CDR3 length: 12 residues.